The clone carrying this T cell receptor (beta chain) came up a few times. What it binds is unknown. This sample was included in a study of T-cell memory formation after mild COVID-19. The study's findings and limits: Contracting CD4+ clones lay largely in CM and EM, with CD8+ ones residing in EMRA. In pre-infection memory, a portion of responding clones appeared, which suggested that cross-reactive memory joined.

Constant-segment primers and 5'RACE yielded cDNA libraries for TCR alpha and TCR beta, each carrying sample barcodes and UMIs. TCRdb fed the 5' RACE reads into MiXCR, producing one record per CDR3 protein. The sample comprises under 250,000 distinct CDR3 sequences, approximately 10% of which are singletons, and roughly a fifth rests with the top ten. CDR3 length: 15 amino acids. Trimming removed 1 base from V and 2 bases from J, with 12 bases in between. Germline V gene sequence: CDR1 MGHRA, CDR2 YSYEKL. Sequencing input: PBMCs or a T cell subset sorted from them (not recorded which). The V and J genes are TRBV4-1 and TRBJ2-7, with D perhaps assigned TRBD1 or TRBD2 (6 bases each). This receptor was taken from a man between 18 and 35 years old who had mild COVID-19 (a few samples of this study predate the infection). Cell type and time point are not known. This CDR3 reads CASSQGTGAPYEQYF. For the CDR3, the DNA is TGCGCCAGCAGCCAAGGGACGGGGGCCCCCTACGAGCAGTACTTC.